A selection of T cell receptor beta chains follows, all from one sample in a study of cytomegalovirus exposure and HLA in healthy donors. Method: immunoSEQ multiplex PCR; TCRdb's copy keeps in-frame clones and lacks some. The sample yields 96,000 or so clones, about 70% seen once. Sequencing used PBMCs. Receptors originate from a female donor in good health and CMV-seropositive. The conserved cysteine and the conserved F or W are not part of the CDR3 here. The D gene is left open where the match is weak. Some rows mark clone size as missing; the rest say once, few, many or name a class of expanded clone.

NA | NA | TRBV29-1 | SVEDPGSGYT
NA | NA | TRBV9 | ASSVMARGDYGYT
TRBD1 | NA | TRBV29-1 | SVGVGTDNQPQH
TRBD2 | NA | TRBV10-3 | AISPLAGYKQETQY
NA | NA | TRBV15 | ATSRDRDQPQH
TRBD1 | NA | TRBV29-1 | SVRTGGEQY
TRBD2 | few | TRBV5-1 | ASSFSGGPQETQY
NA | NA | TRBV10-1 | ASSESDRSGRIIEETQY
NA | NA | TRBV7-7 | ASSARDMGETQY
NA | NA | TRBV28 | ASSLRRTSYEQY
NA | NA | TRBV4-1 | ASSQLRMNSYEQY
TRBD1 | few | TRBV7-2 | ASSPDRGRRYGYT
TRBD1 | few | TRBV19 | ASSMTGGQETQY